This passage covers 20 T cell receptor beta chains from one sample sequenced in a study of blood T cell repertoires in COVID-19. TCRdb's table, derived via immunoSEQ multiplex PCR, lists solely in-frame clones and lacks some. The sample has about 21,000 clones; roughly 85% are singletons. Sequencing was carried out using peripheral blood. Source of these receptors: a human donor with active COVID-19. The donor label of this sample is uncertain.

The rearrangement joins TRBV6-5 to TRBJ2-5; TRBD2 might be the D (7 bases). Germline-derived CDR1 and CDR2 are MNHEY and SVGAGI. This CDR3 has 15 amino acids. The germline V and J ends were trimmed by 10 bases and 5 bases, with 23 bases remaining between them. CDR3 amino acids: CAIGRWGGFGETQYF. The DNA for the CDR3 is TGTGCCATAGGGCGTTGGGGGGGCTTCGGGGAGACCCAGTACTTC.

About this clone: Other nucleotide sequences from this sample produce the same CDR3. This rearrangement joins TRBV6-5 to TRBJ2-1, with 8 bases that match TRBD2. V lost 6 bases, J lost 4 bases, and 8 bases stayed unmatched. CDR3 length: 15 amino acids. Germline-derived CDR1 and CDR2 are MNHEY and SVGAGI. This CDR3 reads CASRNGLASYNEQFF. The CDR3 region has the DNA TGTGCCAGCAGAAATGGACTAGCATCATACAATGAGCAGTTCTTC.

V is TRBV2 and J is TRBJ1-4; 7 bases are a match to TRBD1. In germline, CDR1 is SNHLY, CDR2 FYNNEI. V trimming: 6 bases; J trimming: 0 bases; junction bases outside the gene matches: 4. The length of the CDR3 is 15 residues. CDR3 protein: CASRIGGPTNEKLFF. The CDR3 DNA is TGTGCCAGCAGGATAGGGGGCCCAACTAATGAAAAACTGTTTTTT.

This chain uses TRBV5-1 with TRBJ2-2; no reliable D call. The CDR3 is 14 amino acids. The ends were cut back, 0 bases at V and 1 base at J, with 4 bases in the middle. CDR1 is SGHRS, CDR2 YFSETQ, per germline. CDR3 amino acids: CASSLGENTGELFF. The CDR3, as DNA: TGCGCCAGCAGCTTGGGAGAGAACACCGGGGAGCTGTTTTTT.

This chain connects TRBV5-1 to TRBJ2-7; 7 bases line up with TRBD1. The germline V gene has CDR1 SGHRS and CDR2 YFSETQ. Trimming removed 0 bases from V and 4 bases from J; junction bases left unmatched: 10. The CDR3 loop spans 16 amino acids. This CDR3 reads CASSLVGTVPPYEQYF. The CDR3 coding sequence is TGCGCCAGCAGCTTGGTCGGGACAGTCCCTCCGTACGAGCAGTACTTC.

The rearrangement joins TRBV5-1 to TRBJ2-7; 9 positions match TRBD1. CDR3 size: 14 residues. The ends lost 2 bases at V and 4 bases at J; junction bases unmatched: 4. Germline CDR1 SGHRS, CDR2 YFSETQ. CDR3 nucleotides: TGCGCCAGCAGCTTTCAAGGACAGGGGTACGAGCAGTACTTC. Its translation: CASSFQGQGYEQYF.

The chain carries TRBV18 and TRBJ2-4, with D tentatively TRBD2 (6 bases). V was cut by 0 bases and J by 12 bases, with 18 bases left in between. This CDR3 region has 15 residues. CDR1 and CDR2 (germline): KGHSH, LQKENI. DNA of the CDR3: TGTGCCAGCTCACCACCCTCGACTAGTCGAACACATCAGTACTTC. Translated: CASSPPSTSRTHQYF. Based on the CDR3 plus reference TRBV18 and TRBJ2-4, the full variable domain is NAGVMQNPRHLVRRRGQEARLRCSPMKGHSHVYWYRQLPEEGLKFMVYLQKENIIDESGMPKERFSAEFPKEGPSILRIQQVVRGDSAAYFCASSPPSTSRTHQYFGAGTRLSVL.

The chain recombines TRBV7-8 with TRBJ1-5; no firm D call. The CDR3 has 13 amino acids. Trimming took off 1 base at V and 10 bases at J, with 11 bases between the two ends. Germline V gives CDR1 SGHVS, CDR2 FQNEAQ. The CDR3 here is CASSLGFAVPQHF. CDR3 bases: TGTGCCAGCAGCTTAGGGTTCGCGGTCCCCCAGCATTTT.

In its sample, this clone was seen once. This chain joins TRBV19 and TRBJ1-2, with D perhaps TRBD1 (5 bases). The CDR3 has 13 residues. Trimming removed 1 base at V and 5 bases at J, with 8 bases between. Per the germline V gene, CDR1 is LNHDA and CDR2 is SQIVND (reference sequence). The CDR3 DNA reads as TGTGCCAGTAGTATAGGACGGGGGTATGGCTACACCTTC. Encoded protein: CASSIGRGYGYTF. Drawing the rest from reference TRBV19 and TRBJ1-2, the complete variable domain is DGGITQSPKYLFRKEGQNVTLSCEQNLNHDAMYWYRQDPGQGLRLIYYSQIVNDFQKGDIAEGYSVSREKKESFPLTVTSAQKNPTAFYLCASSIGRGYGYTFGSGTRLTVV.

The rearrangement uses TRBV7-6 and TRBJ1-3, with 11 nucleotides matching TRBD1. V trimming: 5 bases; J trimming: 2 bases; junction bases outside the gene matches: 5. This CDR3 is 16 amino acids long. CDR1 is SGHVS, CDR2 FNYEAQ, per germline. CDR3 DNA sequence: TGTGCCAGCAGCCTGAGGACAGGGGGCGCTGGAAACACCATATATTTT. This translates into CASSLRTGGAGNTIYF.

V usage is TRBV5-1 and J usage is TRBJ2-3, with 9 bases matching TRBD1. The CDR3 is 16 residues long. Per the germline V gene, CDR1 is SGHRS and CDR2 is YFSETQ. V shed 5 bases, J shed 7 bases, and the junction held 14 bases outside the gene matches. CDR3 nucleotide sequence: TGCGCCAGCAGTTATACGGCGGGGACAGGGCAAAATACGCAGTATTTT. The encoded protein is CASSYTAGTGQNTQYF.

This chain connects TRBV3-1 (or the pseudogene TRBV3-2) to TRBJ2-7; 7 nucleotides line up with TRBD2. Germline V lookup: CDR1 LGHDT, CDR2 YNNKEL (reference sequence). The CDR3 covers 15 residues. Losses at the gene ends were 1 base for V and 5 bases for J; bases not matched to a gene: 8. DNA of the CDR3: TGTGCCAGCAGCCAAGGGGAGGGTCGAGCGGACGAGCAGTACTTC. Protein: CASSQGEGRADEQYF.

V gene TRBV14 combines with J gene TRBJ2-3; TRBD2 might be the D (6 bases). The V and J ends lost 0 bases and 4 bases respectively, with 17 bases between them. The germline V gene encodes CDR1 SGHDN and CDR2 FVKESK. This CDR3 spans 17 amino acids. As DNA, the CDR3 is TGTGCCAGCAGCCAAGACCTTCTGGGGGGAGCAGCAGATACGCAGTATTTT. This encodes CASSQDLLGGAADTQYF.

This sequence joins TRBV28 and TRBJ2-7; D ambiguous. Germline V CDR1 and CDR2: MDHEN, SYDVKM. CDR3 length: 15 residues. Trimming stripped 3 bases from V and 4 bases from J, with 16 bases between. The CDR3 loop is CASSFFSTAAYEQYF. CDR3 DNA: TGTGCCAGCAGTTTTTTTTCGACTGCGGCTTACGAGCAGTACTTC. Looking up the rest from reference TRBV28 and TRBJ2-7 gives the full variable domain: DVKVTQSSRYLVKRTGEKVFLECVQDMDHENMFWYRQDPGLGLRLIYFSYDVKMKEKGDIPEGYSVSREKKERFSLILESASTNQTSMYLCASSFFSTAAYEQYFGPGTRLTVT.

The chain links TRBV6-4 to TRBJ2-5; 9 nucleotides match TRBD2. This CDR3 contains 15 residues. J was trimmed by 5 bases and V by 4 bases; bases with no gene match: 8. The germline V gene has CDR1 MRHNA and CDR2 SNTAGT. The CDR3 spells CASSVGSGSRETQYF. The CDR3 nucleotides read TGTGCCAGCAGTGTTGGTAGCGGGAGCCGGGAGACCCAGTACTTC.

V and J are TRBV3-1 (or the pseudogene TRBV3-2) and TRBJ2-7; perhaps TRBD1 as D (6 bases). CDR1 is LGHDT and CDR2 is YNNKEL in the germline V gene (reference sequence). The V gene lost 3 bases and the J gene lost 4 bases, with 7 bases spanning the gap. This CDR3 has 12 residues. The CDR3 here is CASSHRGYEQYF. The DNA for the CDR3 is TGTGCCAGCAGCCACAGGGGATACGAGCAGTACTTC.

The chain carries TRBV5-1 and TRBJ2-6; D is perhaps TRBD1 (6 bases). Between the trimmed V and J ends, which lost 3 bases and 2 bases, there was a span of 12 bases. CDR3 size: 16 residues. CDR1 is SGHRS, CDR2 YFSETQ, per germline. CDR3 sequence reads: CASSSSGQTGANVLTF. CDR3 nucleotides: TGCGCCAGCAGCTCTTCTGGACAGACTGGGGCCAACGTCCTGACTTTC.

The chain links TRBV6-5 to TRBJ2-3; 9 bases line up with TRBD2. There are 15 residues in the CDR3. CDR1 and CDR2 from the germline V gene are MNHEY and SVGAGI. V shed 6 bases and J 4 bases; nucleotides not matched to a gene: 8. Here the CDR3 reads CASREGGRAPDTQYF. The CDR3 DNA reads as TGTGCCAGCAGGGAGGGCGGGAGGGCCCCAGATACGCAGTATTTT.

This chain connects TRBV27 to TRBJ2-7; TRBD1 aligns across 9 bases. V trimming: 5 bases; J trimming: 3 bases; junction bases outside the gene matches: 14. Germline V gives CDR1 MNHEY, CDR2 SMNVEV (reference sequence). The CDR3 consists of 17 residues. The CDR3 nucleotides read TGTGCCAGCAGTCCGGGCACAGGGGGCCCTCACTACTACGAGCAGTACTTC. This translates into CASSPGTGGPHYYEQYF.

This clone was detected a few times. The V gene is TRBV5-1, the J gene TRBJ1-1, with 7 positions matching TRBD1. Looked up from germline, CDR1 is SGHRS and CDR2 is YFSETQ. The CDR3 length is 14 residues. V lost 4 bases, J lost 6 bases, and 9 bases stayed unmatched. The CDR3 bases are TGCGCCAGCAGCCTGGGACAGTCAACCTCTGAAGCTTTCTTT. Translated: CASSLGQSTSEAFF. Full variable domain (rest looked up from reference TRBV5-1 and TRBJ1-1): KAGVTQTPRYLIKTRGQQVTLSCSPISGHRSVSWYQQTPGQGLQFLFEYFSETQRNKGNFPGRFSGRQFSNSRSEMNVSTLELGDSALYLCASSLGQSTSEAFFGQGTRLTVV.